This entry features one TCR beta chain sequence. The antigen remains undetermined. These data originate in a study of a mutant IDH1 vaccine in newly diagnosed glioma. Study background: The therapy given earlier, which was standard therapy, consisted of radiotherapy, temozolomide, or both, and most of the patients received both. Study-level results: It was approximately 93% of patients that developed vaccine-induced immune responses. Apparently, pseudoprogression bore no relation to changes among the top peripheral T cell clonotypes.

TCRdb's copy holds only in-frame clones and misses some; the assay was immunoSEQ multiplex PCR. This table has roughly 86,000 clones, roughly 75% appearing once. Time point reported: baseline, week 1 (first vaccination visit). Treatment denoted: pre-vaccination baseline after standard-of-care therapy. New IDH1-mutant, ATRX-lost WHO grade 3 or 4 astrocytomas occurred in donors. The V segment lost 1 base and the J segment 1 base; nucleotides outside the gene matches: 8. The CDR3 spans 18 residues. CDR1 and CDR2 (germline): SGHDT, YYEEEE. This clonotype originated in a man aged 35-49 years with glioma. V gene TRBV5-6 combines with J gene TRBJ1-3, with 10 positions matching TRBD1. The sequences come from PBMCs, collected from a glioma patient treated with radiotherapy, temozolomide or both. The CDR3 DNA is TGTGCCAGCAGCTTGTATCTGGGACAGGGGATTTCTGGAAACACCATATATTTT. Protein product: CASSLYLGQGISGNTIYF.